This T cell receptor (beta chain) appears in the sequencing data of a study of cytomegalovirus exposure and HLA in healthy donors. Regarding the study as a whole: Through in vitro validation, three CMV-associated chains were shown to be specific for CMV antigens. The records held CMV serostatus as the only immune exposure information. Among TCR beta chains of equal frequency, HLA-associated ones were more clonally expanded in a later analysis.

Concerning this clone: Its specificity is unknown.

The germline V gene has CDR1 SQVTM and CDR2 ANQGSEA. The CDR3 sequence is 12 residues long. Trimming took 4 bases from V and 3 from J, leaving 9 bases between them. A multiplex PCR was run with 60 Vbeta primers and 13 Jbeta primers. In the original processing: In a later analysis, the count reached 80 million or so unique TCR beta chains, with about 10 million shared. Profiled with immunoSEQ multiplex PCR; TCRdb holds only in-frame clones, not every one. The V and J calls and clone size are taken from that table; D and trimming were inferred from the DNA. The sample shows under 150,000 clones, around three quarters of them seen only once.

Sequences were obtained from PBMCs. The source is a woman aged 50 to 65 in good health and CMV-seronegative. The gene calls are TRBV29-1 and TRBJ1-2; D is undetermined. CDR3 sequence: CSVGEEHYGYTF. DNA of the CDR3: TGCAGCGTTGGTGAGGAGCACTATGGCTACACCTTC.